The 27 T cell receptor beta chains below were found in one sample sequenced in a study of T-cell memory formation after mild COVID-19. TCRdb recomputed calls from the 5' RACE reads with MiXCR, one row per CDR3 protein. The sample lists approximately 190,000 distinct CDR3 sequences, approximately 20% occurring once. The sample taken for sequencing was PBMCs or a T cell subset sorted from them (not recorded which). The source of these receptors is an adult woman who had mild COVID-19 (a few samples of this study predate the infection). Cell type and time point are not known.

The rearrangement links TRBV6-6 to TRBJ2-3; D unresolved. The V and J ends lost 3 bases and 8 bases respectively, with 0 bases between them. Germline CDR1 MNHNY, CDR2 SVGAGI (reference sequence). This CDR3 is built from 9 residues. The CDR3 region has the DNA TGTGCCAGCAGTTATACGCAGTATTTT. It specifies CASSYTQYF.

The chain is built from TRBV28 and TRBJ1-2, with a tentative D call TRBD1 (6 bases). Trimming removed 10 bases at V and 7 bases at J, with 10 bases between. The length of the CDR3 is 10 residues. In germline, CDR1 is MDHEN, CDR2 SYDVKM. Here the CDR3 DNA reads TGTGCCACCGGGGGGCTTGGCTACACCTTC. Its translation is CATGGLGYTF.

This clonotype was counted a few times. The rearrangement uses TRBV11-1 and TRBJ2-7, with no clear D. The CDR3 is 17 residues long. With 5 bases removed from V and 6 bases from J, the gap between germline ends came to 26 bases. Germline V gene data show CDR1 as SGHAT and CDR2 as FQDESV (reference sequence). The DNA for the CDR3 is TGTGCCAGCAGCCGAGATGTACACGGGCTAGAGGAAGCCGAGCAGTACTTC. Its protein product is CASSRDVHGLEEAEQYF.

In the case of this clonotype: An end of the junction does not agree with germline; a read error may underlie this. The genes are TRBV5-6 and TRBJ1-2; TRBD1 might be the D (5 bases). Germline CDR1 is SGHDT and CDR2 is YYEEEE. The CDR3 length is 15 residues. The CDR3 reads CASTLGRDEDYGYTF. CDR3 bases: TGTGCCAGCACCTTGGGCAGGGACGAAGACTATGGCTACACCTTC.

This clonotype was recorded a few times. DNA of the CDR3: TGTGCCATCAGCCGGGACAATACCTACGAGCAGTACTTC. Translation gives CAISRDNTYEQYF. The rearrangement links TRBV10-3 to TRBJ2-7; TRBD1 is a possible D gene (6 bases). V gave up 6 bases and J gave up 2 bases, with 11 bases separating them. The V gene's germline CDR1 is ENHRY and CDR2 SYGVKD. CDR3 size: 13 residues.

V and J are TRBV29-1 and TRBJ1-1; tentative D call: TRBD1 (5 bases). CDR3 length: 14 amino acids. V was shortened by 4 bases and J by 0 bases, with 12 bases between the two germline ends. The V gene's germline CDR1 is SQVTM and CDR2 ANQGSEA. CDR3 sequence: CSVGSGHLNTEAFF. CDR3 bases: TGCAGCGTTGGGTCAGGACACCTGAACACTGAAGCTTTCTTT.

In nucleotides, the CDR3 is TGTGCCAGCAGCCGTGATGTCGACAGGGGGTCTATCGTCCCTGAAGCTTTCTTT. It codes for CASSRDVDRGSIVPEAFF. V and J are TRBV6-2 or TRBV6-3 and TRBJ1-1; 9 bases line up with TRBD1. The CDR3 spans 18 residues. The junction had 20 bases not matched to a gene; V was cut back by 6 bases and J by 6 bases. Germline-derived CDR1 and CDR2 are MNHEY and SVGEGT.

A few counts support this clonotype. The CDR3 reads CASSKRGQNYEQYF. DNA for the CDR3: TGTGCCAGCAGCAAAAGGGGACAGAACTACGAGCAGTACTTC. This sequence joins TRBV12-3 or TRBV12-4 and TRBJ2-7; TRBD1 agrees at 7 bases. The V and J ends lost 6 bases and 3 bases, in that order; junction bases with no gene match: 8. This CDR3 is 14 amino acids long.

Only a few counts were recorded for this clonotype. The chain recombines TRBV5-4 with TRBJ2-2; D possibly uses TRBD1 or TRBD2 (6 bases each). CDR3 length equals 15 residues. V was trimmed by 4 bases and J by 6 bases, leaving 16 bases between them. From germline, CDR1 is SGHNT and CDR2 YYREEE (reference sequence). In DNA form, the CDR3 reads TGTGCCAGCAGCCCGTCTGGGGGGCACGCCGGGGAGCTGTTTTTT. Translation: CASSPSGGHAGELFF.

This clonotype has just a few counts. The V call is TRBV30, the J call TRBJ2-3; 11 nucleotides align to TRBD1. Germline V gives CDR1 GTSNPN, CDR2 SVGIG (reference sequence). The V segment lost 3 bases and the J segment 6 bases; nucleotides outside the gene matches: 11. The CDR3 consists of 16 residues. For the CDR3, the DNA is TGTGCCTGGAGGCCGATCGGGACAGGGGGTCGCGATACGCAGTATTTT. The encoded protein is CAWRPIGTGGRDTQYF.

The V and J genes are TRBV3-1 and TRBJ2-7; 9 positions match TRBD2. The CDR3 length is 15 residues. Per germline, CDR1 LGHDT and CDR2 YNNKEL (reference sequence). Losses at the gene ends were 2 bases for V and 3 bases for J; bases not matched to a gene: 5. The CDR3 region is CASSQYATSGYEQYF. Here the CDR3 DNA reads TGTGCCAGCAGCCAATACGCGACTAGCGGCTACGAGCAGTACTTC.

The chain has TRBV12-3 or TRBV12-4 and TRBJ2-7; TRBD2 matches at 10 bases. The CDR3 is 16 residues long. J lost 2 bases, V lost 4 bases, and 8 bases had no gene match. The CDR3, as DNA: TGTGCCAGCAGTTCTGGTCCTAGCGGGGGAGCCTACGAGCAGTACTTC. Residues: CASSSGPSGGAYEQYF.

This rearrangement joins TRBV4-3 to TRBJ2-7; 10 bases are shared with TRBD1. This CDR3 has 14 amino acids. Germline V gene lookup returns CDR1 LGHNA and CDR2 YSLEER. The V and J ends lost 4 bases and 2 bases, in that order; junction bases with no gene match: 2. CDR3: CASSRDRGTYEQYF. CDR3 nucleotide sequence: TGCGCCAGCAGCCGGGACAGGGGTACCTACGAGCAGTACTTC.

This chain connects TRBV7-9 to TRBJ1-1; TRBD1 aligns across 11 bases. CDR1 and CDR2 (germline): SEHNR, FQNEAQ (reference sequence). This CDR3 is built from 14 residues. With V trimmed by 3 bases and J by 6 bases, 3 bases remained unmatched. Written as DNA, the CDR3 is TGTGCCAGCAGCTTTGGGACAGGGGGTTCTGAAGCTTTCTTT. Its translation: CASSFGTGGSEAFF.

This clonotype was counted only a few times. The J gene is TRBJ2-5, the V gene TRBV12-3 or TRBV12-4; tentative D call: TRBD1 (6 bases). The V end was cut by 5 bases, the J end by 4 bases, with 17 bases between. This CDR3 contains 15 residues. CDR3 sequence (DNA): TGTGCCAGCAGTCTCAATGGGGGCCCCGGAGAGACCCAGTACTTC. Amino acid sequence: CASSLNGGPGETQYF.

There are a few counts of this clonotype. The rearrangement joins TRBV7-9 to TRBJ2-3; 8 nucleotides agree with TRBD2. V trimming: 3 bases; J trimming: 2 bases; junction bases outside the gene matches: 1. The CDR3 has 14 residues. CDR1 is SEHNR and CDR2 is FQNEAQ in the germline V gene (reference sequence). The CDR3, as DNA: TGTGCCAGCAGCTTGCGGGGGGACACAGATACGCAGTATTTT. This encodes CASSLRGDTDTQYF.

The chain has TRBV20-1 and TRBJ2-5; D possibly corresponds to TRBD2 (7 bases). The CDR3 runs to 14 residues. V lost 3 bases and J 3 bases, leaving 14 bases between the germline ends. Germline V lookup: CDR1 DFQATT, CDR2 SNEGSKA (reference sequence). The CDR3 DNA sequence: TGCAGTGCTAGCGGGGGGCAGACGAAAGAGACCCAGTACTTC. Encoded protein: CSASGGQTKETQYF.

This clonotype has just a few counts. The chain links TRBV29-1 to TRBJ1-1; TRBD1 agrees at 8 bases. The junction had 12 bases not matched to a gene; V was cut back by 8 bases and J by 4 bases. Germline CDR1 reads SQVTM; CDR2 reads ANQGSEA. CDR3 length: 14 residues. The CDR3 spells CSTWGQEGSTEAFF. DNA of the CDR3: TGCAGCACTTGGGGACAGGAAGGGAGCACTGAAGCTTTCTTT.

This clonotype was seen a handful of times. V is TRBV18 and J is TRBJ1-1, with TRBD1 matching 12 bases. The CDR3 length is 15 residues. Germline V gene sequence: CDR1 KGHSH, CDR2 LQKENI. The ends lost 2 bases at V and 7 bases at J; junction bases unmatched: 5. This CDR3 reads CASSPLGQGAGEAFF. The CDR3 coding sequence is TGTGCCAGCTCACCATTGGGACAGGGGGCTGGTGAAGCTTTCTTT.

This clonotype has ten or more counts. The CDR3 DNA is TGTGCCACCAGCAGAGATCCCCCACAGACAAGCAATCAGCCCCAGCATTTT. Translated: CATSRDPPQTSNQPQHF. The chain is built from TRBV15 and TRBJ1-5; D unclear. CDR3 size: 17 residues. Per germline, CDR1 LNHNV and CDR2 YYDKDF (reference sequence). The germline V and J ends were trimmed by 0 bases and 1 base, with 13 bases remaining between them.

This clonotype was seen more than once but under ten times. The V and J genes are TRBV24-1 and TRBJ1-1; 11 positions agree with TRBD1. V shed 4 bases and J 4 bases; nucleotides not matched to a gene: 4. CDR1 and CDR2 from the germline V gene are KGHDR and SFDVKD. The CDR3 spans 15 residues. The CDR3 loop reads CATSDSGTGGTEAFF. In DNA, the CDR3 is TGTGCCACCAGTGACTCCGGGACAGGGGGCACTGAAGCTTTCTTT.

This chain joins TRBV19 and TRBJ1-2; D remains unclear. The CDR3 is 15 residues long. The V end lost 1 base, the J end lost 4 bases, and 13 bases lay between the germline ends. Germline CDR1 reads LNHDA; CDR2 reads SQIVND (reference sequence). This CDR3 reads CASSIGSVPFYGYTF. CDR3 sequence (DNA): TGTGCCAGTAGTATAGGTAGCGTACCCTTCTATGGCTACACCTTC.

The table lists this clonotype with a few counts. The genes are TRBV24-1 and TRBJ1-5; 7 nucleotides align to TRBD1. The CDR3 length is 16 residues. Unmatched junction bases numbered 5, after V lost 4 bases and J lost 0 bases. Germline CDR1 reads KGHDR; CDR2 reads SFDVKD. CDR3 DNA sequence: TGTGCCACCAGTGAGGGGGGACAGTTTAGCAATCAGCCCCAGCATTTT. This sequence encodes CATSEGGQFSNQPQHF.

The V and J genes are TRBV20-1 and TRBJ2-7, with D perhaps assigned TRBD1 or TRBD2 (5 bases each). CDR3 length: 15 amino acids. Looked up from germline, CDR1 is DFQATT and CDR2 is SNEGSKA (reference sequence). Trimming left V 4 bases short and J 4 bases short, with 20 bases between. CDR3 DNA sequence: TGCAGTGCTACCGCCCTCGGGACCCTACATTACGAGCAGTACTTC. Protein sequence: CSATALGTLHYEQYF.

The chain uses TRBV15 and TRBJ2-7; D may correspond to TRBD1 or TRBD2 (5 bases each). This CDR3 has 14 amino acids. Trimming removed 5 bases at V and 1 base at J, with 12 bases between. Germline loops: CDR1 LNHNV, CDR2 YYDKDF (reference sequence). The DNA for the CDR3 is TGTGCCACCAGCGCAGGGCGGACTTCCTACGAGCAGTACTTC. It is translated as CATSAGRTSYEQYF.

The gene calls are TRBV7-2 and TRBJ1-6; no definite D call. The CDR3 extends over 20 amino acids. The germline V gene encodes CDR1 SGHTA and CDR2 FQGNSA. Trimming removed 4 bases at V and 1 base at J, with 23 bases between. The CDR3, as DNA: TGTGCCAGCAGCTCTACCGGCGTATCCCCCGGTCGGTCCTATAATTCACCCCTCCACTTT. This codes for CASSSTGVSPGRSYNSPLHF.

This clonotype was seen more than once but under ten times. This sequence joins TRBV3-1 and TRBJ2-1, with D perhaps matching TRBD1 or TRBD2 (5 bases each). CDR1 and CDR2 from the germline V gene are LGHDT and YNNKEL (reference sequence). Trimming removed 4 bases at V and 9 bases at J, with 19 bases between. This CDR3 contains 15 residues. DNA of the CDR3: TGTGCCAGCAGCCTAGCGCGCACCGGACACATTGAGCAGTTCTTC. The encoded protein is CASSLARTGHIEQFF.